Here is one T cell receptor (beta chain) with its context. At one end, the junction sequence differs from germline, possibly due to a read error. The sample is drawn from a study of T cells in localized non-small cell lung cancer. The CDR3 has 13 residues. The germline V gene has CDR1 MNHGY and CDR2 SAAAGT. Method: immunoSEQ multiplex PCR; TCRdb's copy keeps in-frame clones and lacks some. The top ten hold approximately 8.9% of the sample, which has 1,500 to 2,000 clones, 39% seen once. This sample comprised lung tumor tissue, obtained before any cancer treatment. The rearrangement joins TRBV6-8 to TRBJ1-1; D uncertain. The TCR originated in a woman aged 35-75 years with stage I lung adenocarcinoma. This chain's CDR3 is CTSRTHPNTEAFF. The CDR3 nucleotides read TGTACCAGCAGGACCCACCCGAACACTGAAGCTTTCTTT.